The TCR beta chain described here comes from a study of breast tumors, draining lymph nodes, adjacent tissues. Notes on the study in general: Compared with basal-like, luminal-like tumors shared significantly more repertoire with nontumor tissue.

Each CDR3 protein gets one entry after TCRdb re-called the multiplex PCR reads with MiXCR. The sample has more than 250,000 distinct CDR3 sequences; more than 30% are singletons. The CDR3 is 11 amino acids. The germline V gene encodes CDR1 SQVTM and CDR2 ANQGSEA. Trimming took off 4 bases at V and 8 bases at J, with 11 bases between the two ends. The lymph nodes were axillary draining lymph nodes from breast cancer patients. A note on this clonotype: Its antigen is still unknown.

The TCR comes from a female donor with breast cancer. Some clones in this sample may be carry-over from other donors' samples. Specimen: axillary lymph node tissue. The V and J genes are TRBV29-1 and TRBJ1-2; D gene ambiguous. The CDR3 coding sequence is TGCAGCGTTGGGGCCCTCGGGGGCTACACCTTC. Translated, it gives CSVGALGGYTF.